Listed here is a single T cell receptor (beta chain). These data originate in a study of blood T cell repertoires in COVID-19. The overall study: From T cells, B-cell-depleted T cells, or PBMCs came the material, which was cDNA or gDNA.

The junction had 4 bases not matched to a gene; V was cut back by 1 base and J by 1 base. The CDR3 contains 17 residues. Germline CDR1 is SGHTS and CDR2 is YDEGEE. Authors' methods: Quantification of nucleated cells was approximated via reference gene primer amplification. Method: immunoSEQ multiplex PCR; TCRdb's copy keeps in-frame clones and lacks some. The V and J calls and the clone size are those of that table, but D and trimming were determined from the DNA. The sample has 110,000 to 150,000 clones, roughly 80% seen once; the top ten hold approximately 8.6%. The source of this sequence is a man in his forties or fifties with active or convalescent COVID-19. The V gene is TRBV5-8, the J gene TRBJ2-6; 8 positions match TRBD1. Sequencing input: peripheral blood. CDR3 in amino acids: CASSLNRTGSGANVLTF. CDR3 coding DNA: TGTGCCAGCAGCTTGAATCGGACAGGGTCTGGGGCCAACGTCCTGACTTTC.